These 22 T cell receptor beta chains share one sample of origin, sequenced in a study of beta chain features in type 1 diabetes. Study conclusions and caveats: Type 1 diabetes patients had moderately but significantly shorter TCRB CDR3s in all four CD4+ subsets.

Expressed TCRB transcripts were sequenced because the entire RNA isolate underwent reverse transcription. Sequenced by immunoSEQ multiplex PCR; TCRdb stores in-frame clones only, minus some. The table lists approximately 260,000 clones, approximately 25% of them singletons, with roughly 0.011% in the top ten. Their antigens remain unidentified. Input material: naive CD4+ T cells from blood. These receptors were obtained from a woman in her twenties or thirties with type 1 diabetes.

This clone has a handful of counts. The chain has TRBV4-1 and TRBJ1-2; 8 bases line up with TRBD1. Trimming removed 4 bases from V and 3 bases from J; junction bases left unmatched: 10. The CDR3 extends over 16 amino acids. Germline assignment: CDR1 MGHRA and CDR2 YSYEKL. Here the CDR3 DNA reads TGCGCCAGCAGCCCTGGGGGCAGGGGGCGCGACTATGGCTACACCTTC. This translates into CASSPGGRGRDYGYTF.

Concerning this clone itself: The sample contains more than one DNA sequence encoding this CDR3. The gene calls are TRBV7-2 and TRBJ2-7; TRBD2 agrees at 10 bases. This CDR3 has 15 amino acids. Per the germline V gene, CDR1 is SGHTA and CDR2 is FQGNSA. Trimming took 1 base from V and 2 from J; bases not matched to a gene: 2. DNA of the CDR3: TGTGCCAGCAGCTTAGGCCTAGCGGGAGCCTACGAGCAGTACTTC. It yields the protein CASSLGLAGAYEQYF.

The chain joins TRBV9 to TRBJ1-5; 8 nucleotides agree with TRBD1. Trimming removed 5 bases from V and 7 bases from J; junction bases left unmatched: 8. The CDR3 runs 14 residues. Germline V gene sequence: CDR1 SGDLS, CDR2 YYNGEE. The CDR3: CASSPGQGRQPQHF. The CDR3 DNA sequence: TGTGCCAGCAGTCCCGGACAGGGAAGGCAGCCCCAGCATTTT. Full variable domain (missing parts from reference TRBV9 and TRBJ1-5): DSGVTQTPKHLITATGQRVTLRCSPRSGDLSVYWYQQSLDQGLQFLIQYYNGEERAKGNILERFSAQQFPDLHSELNLSSLELGDSALYFCASSPGQGRQPQHFGDGTRLSIL.

This CDR3 reads CASRLQGGNYGYTF. Written as DNA, the CDR3 is TGTGCCAGCAGGCTACAGGGGGGGAACTATGGCTACACCTTC. The J gene is TRBJ1-2, the V gene TRBV7-9, with 8 bases matching TRBD1. Trimming removed 6 bases from V and 2 bases from J; junction bases left unmatched: 5. This CDR3 has 14 residues. CDR1 SEHNR and CDR2 FQNEAQ come from the germline V gene (reference sequence).

This clone was seen more than once but under ten times. The chain joins TRBV11-3 to TRBJ2-5; D perhaps matches TRBD1 (6 bases). Germline-derived CDR1 and CDR2 are SGHNT and YENEEA. Trimming stripped 5 bases from V and 5 bases from J, with 12 bases between. This CDR3 has 13 residues. CDR3 nucleotide sequence: TGTGCCAGCAGCAAACAGGGTCGGGAGACCCAGTACTTC. Residues: CASSKQGRETQYF.

This clone was seen more than once but under ten times. The CDR3 DNA reads TGTGCCTGGAGCGACCTATCTTTAGGACTAGCGGGAGTGGGTGAGCAGTTCTTC. Translated, it gives CAWSDLSLGLAGVGEQFF. The V gene is TRBV30, the J gene TRBJ2-1; 13 bases map to TRBD2. V dropped 3 bases and J dropped 9; count of bases not matched to a gene: 17. Per the germline V gene, CDR1 is GTSNPN and CDR2 is SVGIG (reference sequence). The CDR3 length is 18 residues.

This clone was observed a handful of times. This sequence joins TRBV4-2 and TRBJ1-5, with TRBD1 matching 7 bases. From germline, CDR1 is LGHNA and CDR2 YNFKEQ. Germline trimming cut 0 bases from V and 6 bases from J; bases unmatched to any gene: 5. CDR3 length: 15 amino acids. The CDR3 nucleotides are TGTGCCAGCAGCCAAGAGTCGACAGGGTTTCAGCCCCAGCATTTT. This codes for CASSQESTGFQPQHF.

A word on this clone: The same CDR3 can be traced to other DNA sequences in this sample. V usage is TRBV7-9 and J usage is TRBJ1-2; the D is unclear. The CDR3 extends over 13 amino acids. Per the germline V gene, CDR1 is SEHNR and CDR2 is FQNEAQ (reference sequence). Trimming pared 0 bases from V and 6 bases from J, leaving 8 bases between. CDR3 amino acids: CASSLAGGNGYTF. In DNA form, the CDR3 reads TGTGCCAGCAGCTTAGCCGGAGGAAATGGCTACACCTTC. Based on the CDR3 plus reference TRBV7-9 and TRBJ1-2, the full variable domain is DTGVSQNPRHKITKRGQNVTFRCDPISEHNRLYWYRQTLGQGPEFLTYFQNEAQLEKSRLLSDRFSAERPKGSFSTLEIQRTEQGDSAMYLCASSLAGGNGYTFGSGTRLTVV.

The chain employs TRBV25-1 and TRBJ2-7; D perhaps matches TRBD2 (5 bases). V lost 2 bases and J lost 3, with 14 bases in between. CDR3 length equals 15 residues. Germline assignment: CDR1 MGHDK and CDR2 SYGVNS. CDR3 in amino acids: CASSEMGIRDYEQYF. The CDR3 nucleotides are TGTGCCAGCAGTGAAATGGGAATCCGGGACTACGAGCAGTACTTC.

V and J are TRBV6-1 and TRBJ2-1; no definite D call. This CDR3 contains 13 residues. Germline V lookup: CDR1 MNHNS, CDR2 SASEGT. V lost 6 bases and J 0 bases, leaving 6 bases between the germline ends. The CDR3 spells CASRRSSYNEQFF. In DNA, the CDR3 is TGTGCCAGCAGGAGGAGCTCCTACAATGAGCAGTTCTTC.

The rearrangement links TRBV6-6 to TRBJ1-4; D is ambiguous. The V gene lost 6 bases and the J gene lost 6 bases, with 11 bases spanning the gap. The CDR3 contains 13 residues. CDR1 and CDR2 (germline): MNHNY, SVGAGI (reference sequence). DNA for the CDR3: TGTGCCAGCAGGCCATTCGAGGATGAAAAACTGTTTTTT. The encoded protein is CASRPFEDEKLFF.

The chain couples TRBV30 to TRBJ1-2; 12 positions agree with TRBD1. The CDR3 totals 16 residues. The germline gives CDR1 GTSNPN, CDR2 SVGIG (reference sequence). J gave up 8 bases and V 1 base, and 11 bases lay outside the gene matches. The DNA of the CDR3 is TGTGCCTGGAGTGATCAGGGGACAGGGGGCCTGAGAGGCTACACCTTC. It yields the protein CAWSDQGTGGLRGYTF.

The chain couples TRBV5-8 to TRBJ2-1; no definite D call. The CDR3 runs 16 residues. The V end was cut by 4 bases, the J end by 4 bases, with 18 bases between. In germline, CDR1 is SGHTS, CDR2 YDEGEE. CDR3 nucleotides: TGTGCCAGCAGCCCTAGACTCCCACTTCTATACAATGAGCAGTTCTTC. Amino acids: CASSPRLPLLYNEQFF.

This clone has only a few counts. CDR3 sequence: CASSLGTANTEAFF. CDR3 coding DNA: TGCGCCAGCAGCCTGGGGACAGCGAACACTGAAGCTTTCTTT. The rearrangement uses TRBV5-1 and TRBJ1-1, with 7 bases that match TRBD1. Germline CDR1 SGHRS, CDR2 YFSETQ. V trimming: 4 bases; J trimming: 1 base; junction bases outside the gene matches: 4. This CDR3 comprises 14 residues.

The chain links TRBV28 to TRBJ1-5, with D unresolved. Looked up from germline, CDR1 is MDHEN and CDR2 is SYDVKM. With 2 bases removed from V and 7 bases from J, the gap between germline ends came to 12 bases. This CDR3 comprises 14 residues. CDR3 coding DNA: TGTGCCAGCAGTTTAGGGCAGGTAAACCAGCCCCAGCATTTT. Protein sequence: CASSLGQVNQPQHF.

The J gene is TRBJ1-2, the V gene TRBV29-1; no clear D gene. This CDR3 has 11 amino acids. V lost 6 bases to trimming and J lost 3 bases, with 8 bases between them. Per germline, CDR1 SQVTM and CDR2 ANQGSEA. The CDR3 DNA is TGCAGCGTCACACGGGACTATGGCTACACCTTC. Translated, it gives CSVTRDYGYTF.

The genes are TRBV23-1 and TRBJ2-5, with TRBD1 identical over 9 bases. TRBV23-1 is noted as an ORF with a role that remains uncertain. The junction had 3 bases not matched to a gene; V was cut back by 9 bases and J by 4 bases. This CDR3 spans 12 amino acids. This chain's CDR3 is CARGGQGETQYF. The CDR3, as DNA: TGCGCCAGAGGGGGACAGGGAGAGACCCAGTACTTC.

This chain uses TRBV11-2 with TRBJ2-1; tentatively, D is TRBD2 (6 bases). Trimming removed 5 bases from V and 9 bases from J, with 14 bases in between. The V gene's germline CDR1 is SGHAT and CDR2 FQNNGV. The CDR3 is made up of 13 amino acids. The CDR3 region is CASSVTDYTEQFF. The CDR3 DNA is TGTGCCAGCAGCGTAACGGACTATACTGAGCAGTTCTTC.

In this sample, this clone turned up a few times. This chain's CDR3 is CSVEGTGAHYGYTF. Here the CDR3 DNA reads TGCAGCGTTGAAGGGACAGGGGCCCACTATGGCTACACCTTC. The chain is built from TRBV29-1 and TRBJ1-2; 9 positions match TRBD1. J was trimmed by 3 bases and V by 1 base; bases with no gene match: 3. This CDR3 region has 14 residues. Germline CDR1 is SQVTM and CDR2 is ANQGSEA.

The V call is TRBV5-1, the J call TRBJ2-3, with TRBD2 matching 9 bases. This CDR3 region has 15 residues. V was clipped by 5 bases and J by 0 bases; unmatched bases: 4. CDR1 is SGHRS, CDR2 YFSETQ, per germline. The CDR3 is CASSRLAGSTDTQYF. For the CDR3, the DNA is TGCGCCAGCAGTCGGCTAGCGGGAAGCACAGATACGCAGTATTTT.

CDR3 in amino acids: CASSRQGEETQYF. CDR3 bases: TGTGCCAGCAGCCGACAGGGGGAGGAGACCCAGTACTTC. This sequence joins TRBV7-3 and TRBJ2-5; 9 bases are shared with TRBD1. The CDR3 contains 13 residues. The V and J ends lost 5 bases and 5 bases, in that order; junction bases with no gene match: 3. In germline, CDR1 is SGHTA, CDR2 FQGTGA.

The chain is built from TRBV7-9 and TRBJ1-4; 8 nucleotides align to TRBD1. The CDR3 is 15 amino acids. The V gene's germline CDR1 is SEHNR and CDR2 FQNEAQ (reference sequence). J gave up 3 bases and V 4 bases, and 4 bases lay outside the gene matches. CDR3 DNA sequence: TGTGCCAGCAGCTCGCAGGGGGCGGCTAATGAAAAACTGTTTTTT. Residues: CASSSQGAANEKLFF. The full variable domain, with the rest looked up from reference TRBV7-9 and TRBJ1-4, is DTGVSQNPRHKITKRGQNVTFRCDPISEHNRLYWYRQTLGQGPEFLTYFQNEAQLEKSRLLSDRFSAERPKGSFSTLEIQRTEQGDSAMYLCASSSQGAANEKLFFGSGTQLSVL.